This is a list of T cell receptor beta chains from one sample in a study of control samples from healthy donors and cancer patients. TCRdb's copy holds only in-frame clones and misses some; the assay was immunoSEQ multiplex PCR. Of around 120,000 clones in the sample, around 88% are singletons; the top ten hold 3.4%. The sequencing input was blood. Source of these receptors: a man aged 40-49 years in good health. Both conserved end residues are trimmed from each CDR3.

TRBV18	TRBJ1-1	ASSPRGTANTEAF
TRBV5-1	TRBJ1-2	ASSLVPETAGYT
TRBV5-4	TRBJ1-6	ASSMTGGNSPLH
TRBV4-1	TRBJ1-5	ASSQVTARPQH
TRBV7-2	TRBJ2-3	ASSLEVGLSTDTQY
TRBV2	TRBJ1-4	ATSRETNEKLF
TRBV5-1	TRBJ1-1	ASSPDKAGFAEAF
TRBV7-3	TRBJ2-3	ASSFNLGGGTDTQY
TRBV5-5	TRBJ1-5	ASSLAQVNQPQH
TRBV30	TRBJ1-2	AWSLIRAGGYT
TRBV4-1	TRBJ1-5	ASSQDLGGFGQPQH
TRBV19	TRBJ2-2	ASSIGGGRTGELF
TRBV2	TRBJ1-1	ASSGPGGGRAEAF
TRBV5-1	TRBJ1-6	ASSLGPRGSSPLH
TRBV3-1/TRBV3-2	TRBJ2-7	ASSRTYLGGTHSYEQY
TRBV12-3/TRBV12-4	TRBJ2-3	AIGTGRRGTQY
TRBV7-7	TRBJ1-3	ASSPHVRTGTGNTIY
TRBV6-4	TRBJ2-3	ASSVASGGATDTQY
TRBV30	TRBJ2-3	AWSVTSDTQY
TRBV18	TRBJ2-1	ASQTSGEGYNEQF
TRBV4-1	TRBJ2-1	ASSQELAASYNEQF
TRBV7-9	TRBJ1-5	ASSLGSQGDQPQH
TRBV30	TRBJ1-4	AWGPPGREKLF
TRBV20-1	TRBJ1-3	SASEATGNTIY
TRBV12-5	TRBJ2-7	ASGAAGELYEQY
TRBV6-6	TRBJ1-1	ASRAGGANTEAF
TRBV18	TRBJ1-4	ASSRALGMDEKLF
TRBV10-2	TRBJ2-2	ASSAGQADTGELF
TRBV6-2/TRBV6-3	TRBJ1-2	ASSHSGTANYGYT
TRBV20-1	TRBJ2-3	SASPGLESTDTQY
TRBV30	TRBJ2-5	AWSVSFETQY
TRBV6-1	TRBJ2-7	ASSEGQGVDRQY
TRBV21-1	TRBJ1-5	ASTIGLGGNQPQH
TRBV7-6	TRBJ1-2	ASSLEAGEDYGYT
TRBV4-3	TRBJ2-2	ASTQNTANTGELF
TRBV30	TRBJ1-1	AWSVGQARNTEAF
TRBV24-1	TRBJ1-2	ATYGTGYGYT
TRBV10-3	TRBJ1-1	AISAGDTEAF
TRBV7-2	TRBJ1-5	ASSLMGSNQPQH
TRBV27	TRBJ2-1	ASRGLFNHNEQF
TRBV12-5	TRBJ1-2	ASGLGFGYGYT
TRBV19	TRBJ1-1	ASSIGNTEAF
TRBV10-1	TRBJ2-7	ASSETGQQY
TRBV6-1	TRBJ1-2	ASSEGTGLYGYT
TRBV5-1	TRBJ1-6	ASSLTERGDTPLH
TRBV7-3	TRBJ2-3	ASSRLAGRSTDTQY
TRBV29-1	TRBJ1-3	SVGTAAPGNTIY
TRBV3-1/TRBV3-2	TRBJ1-1	ASSQAGLSTEAF
TRBV5-1	TRBJ2-7	ASSFRQGAGEQY
TRBV7-9	TRBJ2-7	ASSLAWTGANYEQY
TRBV24-1	TRBJ2-1	ATMSAGGGFNEQF
TRBV19	TRBJ2-2	ASTLRTGLVGELF
TRBV29-1	TRBJ2-3	SVESSRDTQY
TRBV21-1	TRBJ2-2	ASRLGVSGTGELF
TRBV7-2	TRBJ1-6	ASSTRDRDPLH
TRBV4-2	TRBJ2-6	ASSRQAGQGFSGANVLT
TRBV5-1	TRBJ2-3	ASSLEWTGTDTQY
TRBV5-1	TRBJ2-7	ASSLGAPGQGVHEQY
TRBV18	TRBJ2-7	ASSPGSGGYEQY
TRBV24-1	TRBJ2-2	ATSAGANTGELF